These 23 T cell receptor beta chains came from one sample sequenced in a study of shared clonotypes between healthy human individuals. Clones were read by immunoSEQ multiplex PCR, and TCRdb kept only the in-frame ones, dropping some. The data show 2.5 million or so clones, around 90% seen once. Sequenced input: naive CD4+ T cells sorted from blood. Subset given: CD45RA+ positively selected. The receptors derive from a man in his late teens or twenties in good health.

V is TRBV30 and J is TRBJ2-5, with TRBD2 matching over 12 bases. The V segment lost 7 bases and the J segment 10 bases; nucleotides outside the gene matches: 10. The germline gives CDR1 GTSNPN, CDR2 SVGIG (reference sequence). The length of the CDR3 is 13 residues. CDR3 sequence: CAYQASGGAGQYF. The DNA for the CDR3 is TGTGCCTACCAGGCTAGCGGGGGGGCCGGCCAGTACTTC.

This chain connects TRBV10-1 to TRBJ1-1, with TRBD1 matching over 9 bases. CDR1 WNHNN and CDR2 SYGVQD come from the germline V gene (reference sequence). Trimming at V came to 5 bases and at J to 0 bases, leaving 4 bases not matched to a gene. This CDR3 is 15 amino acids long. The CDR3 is CASSKDRGVNTEAFF. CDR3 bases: TGCGCCAGCAGTAAGGACAGGGGCGTGAACACTGAAGCTTTCTTT.

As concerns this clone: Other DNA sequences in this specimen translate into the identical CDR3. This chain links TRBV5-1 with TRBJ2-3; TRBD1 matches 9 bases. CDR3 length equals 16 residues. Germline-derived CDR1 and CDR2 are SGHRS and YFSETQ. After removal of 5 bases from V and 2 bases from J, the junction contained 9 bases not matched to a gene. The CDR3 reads CASSLPGTGSTDTQYF. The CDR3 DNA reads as TGCGCCAGCAGTTTACCCGGGACAGGGTCCACAGATACGCAGTATTTT.

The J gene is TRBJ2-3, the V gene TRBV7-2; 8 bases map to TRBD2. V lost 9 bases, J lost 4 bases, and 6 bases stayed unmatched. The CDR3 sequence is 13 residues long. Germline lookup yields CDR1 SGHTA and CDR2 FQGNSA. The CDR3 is CASGLGGADTQYF. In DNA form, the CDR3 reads TGTGCCAGTGGCCTCGGGGGGGCAGATACGCAGTATTTT.

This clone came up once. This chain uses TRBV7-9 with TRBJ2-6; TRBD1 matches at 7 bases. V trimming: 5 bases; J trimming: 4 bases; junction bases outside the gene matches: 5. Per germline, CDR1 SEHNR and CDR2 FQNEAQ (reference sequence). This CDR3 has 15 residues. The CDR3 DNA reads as TGTGCCAGCAGCCGACAGGGAACCGGGGCCAACGTCCTGACTTTC. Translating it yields CASSRQGTGANVLTF.

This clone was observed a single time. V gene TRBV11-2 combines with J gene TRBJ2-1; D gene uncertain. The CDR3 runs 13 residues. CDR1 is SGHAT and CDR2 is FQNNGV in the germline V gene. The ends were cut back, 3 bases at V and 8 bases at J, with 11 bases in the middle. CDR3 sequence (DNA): TGTGCCAGCAGCTTCACTGGACCGGATGAGCAGTTCTTC. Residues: CASSFTGPDEQFF.

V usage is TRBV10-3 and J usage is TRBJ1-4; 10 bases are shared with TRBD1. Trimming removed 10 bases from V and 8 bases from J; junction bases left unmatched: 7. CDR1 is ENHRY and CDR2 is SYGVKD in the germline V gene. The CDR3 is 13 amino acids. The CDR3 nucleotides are TGTGCCACCGCCGGGACAGGGGAAGAAAAACTGTTTTTT. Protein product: CATAGTGEEKLFF.

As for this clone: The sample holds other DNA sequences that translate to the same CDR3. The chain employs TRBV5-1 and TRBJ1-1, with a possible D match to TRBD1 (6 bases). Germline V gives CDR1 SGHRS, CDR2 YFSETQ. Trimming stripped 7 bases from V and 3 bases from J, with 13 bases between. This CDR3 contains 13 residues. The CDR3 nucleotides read TGCGCCAGCTCCAGGGGAGGGGACACTGAAGCTTTCTTT. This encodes CASSRGGDTEAFF.

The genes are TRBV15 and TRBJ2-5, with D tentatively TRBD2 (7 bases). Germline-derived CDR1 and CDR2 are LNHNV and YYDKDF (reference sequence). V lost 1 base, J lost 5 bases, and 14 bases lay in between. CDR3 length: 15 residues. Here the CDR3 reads CATSRGGLAEETQYF. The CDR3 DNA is TGTGCCACCAGCAGAGGGGGGCTAGCGGAGGAGACCCAGTACTTC. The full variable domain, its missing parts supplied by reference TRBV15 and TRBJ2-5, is DAMVIQNPRYQVTQFGKPVTLSCSQTLNHNVMYWYQQKSSQAPKLLFHYYDKDFNNEADTPDNFQSRRPNTSFCFLDIRSPGLGDTAMYLCATSRGGLAEETQYFGPGTRLLVL.

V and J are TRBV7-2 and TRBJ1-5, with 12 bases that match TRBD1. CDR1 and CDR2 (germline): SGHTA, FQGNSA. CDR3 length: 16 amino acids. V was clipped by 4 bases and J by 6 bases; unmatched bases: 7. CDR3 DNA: TGTGCCAGCAGCTACGGGACAGGGGGCTTAGGTCAGCCCCAGCATTTT. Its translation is CASSYGTGGLGQPQHF.

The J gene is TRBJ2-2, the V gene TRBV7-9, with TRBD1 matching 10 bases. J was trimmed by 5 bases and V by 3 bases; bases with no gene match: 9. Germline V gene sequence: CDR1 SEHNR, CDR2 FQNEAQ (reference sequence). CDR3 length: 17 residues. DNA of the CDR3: TGTGCCAGCAGCTTCGTCCTCGGACAGGGGGGGACCGGGGAGCTGTTTTTT. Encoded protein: CASSFVLGQGGTGELFF. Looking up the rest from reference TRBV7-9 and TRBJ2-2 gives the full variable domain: DTGVSQNPRHKITKRGQNVTFRCDPISEHNRLYWYRQTLGQGPEFLTYFQNEAQLEKSRLLSDRFSAERPKGSFSTLEIQRTEQGDSAMYLCASSFVLGQGGTGELFFGEGSRLTVL.

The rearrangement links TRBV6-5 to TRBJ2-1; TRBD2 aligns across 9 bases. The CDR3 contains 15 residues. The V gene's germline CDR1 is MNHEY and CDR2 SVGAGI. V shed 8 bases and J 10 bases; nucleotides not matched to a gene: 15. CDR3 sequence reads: CASQPGLASVGEQFF. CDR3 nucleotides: TGTGCCAGCCAACCGGGACTAGCATCCGTTGGGGAGCAGTTCTTC.

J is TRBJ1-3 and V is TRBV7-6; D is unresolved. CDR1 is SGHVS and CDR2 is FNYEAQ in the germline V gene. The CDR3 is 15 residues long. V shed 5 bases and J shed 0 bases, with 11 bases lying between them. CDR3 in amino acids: CASSSWTDSGNTIYF. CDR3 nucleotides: TGTGCCAGCAGCAGCTGGACGGACTCTGGAAACACCATATATTTT.

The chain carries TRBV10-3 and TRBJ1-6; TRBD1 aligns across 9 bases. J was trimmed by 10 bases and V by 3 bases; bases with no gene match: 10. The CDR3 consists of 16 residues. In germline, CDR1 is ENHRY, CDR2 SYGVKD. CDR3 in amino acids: CAISESQGQGRSPLHF. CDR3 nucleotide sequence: TGTGCCATCAGTGAATCTCAAGGACAGGGGCGCTCACCCCTCCACTTT.

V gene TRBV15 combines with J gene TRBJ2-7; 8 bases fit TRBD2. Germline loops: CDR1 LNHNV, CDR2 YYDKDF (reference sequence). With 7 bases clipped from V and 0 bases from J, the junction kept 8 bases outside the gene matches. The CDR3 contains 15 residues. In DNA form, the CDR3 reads TGTGCCACCACCAGCGGCGGGGGGACCTCCTACGAGCAGTACTTC. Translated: CATTSGGGTSYEQYF.

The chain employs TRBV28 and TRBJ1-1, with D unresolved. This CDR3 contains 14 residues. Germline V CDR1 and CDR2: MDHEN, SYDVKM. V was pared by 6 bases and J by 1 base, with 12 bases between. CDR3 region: CASRKIRPNTEAFF. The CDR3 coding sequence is TGTGCCAGCAGGAAAATACGTCCGAACACTGAAGCTTTCTTT.

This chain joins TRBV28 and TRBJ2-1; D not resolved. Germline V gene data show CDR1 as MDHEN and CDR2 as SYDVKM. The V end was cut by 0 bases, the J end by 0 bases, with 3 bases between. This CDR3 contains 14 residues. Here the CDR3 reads CASSLWSSYNEQFF. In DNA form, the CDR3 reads TGTGCCAGCAGTTTATGGAGCTCCTACAATGAGCAGTTCTTC.

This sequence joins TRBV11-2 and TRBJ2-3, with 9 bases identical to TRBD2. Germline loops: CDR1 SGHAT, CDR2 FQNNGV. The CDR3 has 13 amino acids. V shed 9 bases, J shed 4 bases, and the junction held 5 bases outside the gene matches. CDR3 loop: CASLAGKADTQYF. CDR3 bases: TGTGCCAGTCTAGCGGGGAAGGCAGATACGCAGTATTTT.

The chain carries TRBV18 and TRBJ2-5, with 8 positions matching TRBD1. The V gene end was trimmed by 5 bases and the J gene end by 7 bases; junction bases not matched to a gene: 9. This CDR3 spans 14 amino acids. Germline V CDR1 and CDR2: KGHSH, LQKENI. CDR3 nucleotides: TGTGCCAGCTCAGCCGAACAGGGGGTCGGGACCCAGTACTTC. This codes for CASSAEQGVGTQYF.

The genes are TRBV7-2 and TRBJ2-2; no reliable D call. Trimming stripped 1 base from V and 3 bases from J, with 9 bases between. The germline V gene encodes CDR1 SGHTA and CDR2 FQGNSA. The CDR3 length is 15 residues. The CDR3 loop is CASSLGIPDTGELFF. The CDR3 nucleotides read TGTGCCAGCAGCTTAGGAATCCCGGACACCGGGGAGCTGTTTTTT.

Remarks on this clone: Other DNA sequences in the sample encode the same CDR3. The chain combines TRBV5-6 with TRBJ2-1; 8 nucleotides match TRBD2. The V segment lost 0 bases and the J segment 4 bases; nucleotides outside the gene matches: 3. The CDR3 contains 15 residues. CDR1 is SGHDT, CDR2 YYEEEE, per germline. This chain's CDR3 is CASSLASGGYNEQFF. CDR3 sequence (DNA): TGTGCCAGCAGCTTGGCCAGCGGGGGTTACAATGAGCAGTTCTTC.

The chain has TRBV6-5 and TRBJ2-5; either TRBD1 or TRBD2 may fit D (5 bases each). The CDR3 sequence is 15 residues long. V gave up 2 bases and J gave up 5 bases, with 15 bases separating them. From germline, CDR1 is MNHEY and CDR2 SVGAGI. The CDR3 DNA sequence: TGTGCCAGCAGTTACGCCGGGACCTCTGGGGAGACCCAGTACTTC. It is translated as CASSYAGTSGETQYF.

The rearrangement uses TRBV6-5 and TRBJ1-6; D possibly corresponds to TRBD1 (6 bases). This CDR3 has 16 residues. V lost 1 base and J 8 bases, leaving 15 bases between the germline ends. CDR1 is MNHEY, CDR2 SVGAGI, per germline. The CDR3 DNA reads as TGTGCCAGCAGTTACTATCAAGGGGGGGCAGATTCACCCCTCCACTTT. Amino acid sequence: CASSYYQGGADSPLHF.